The 21 T cell receptor beta chains in this list originate from one sample, sequenced in a study of PD-1 blockade in mismatch repair-deficient tumors. Which antigens these TCRs recognize remains unknown. Clones were read by immunoSEQ multiplex PCR, and TCRdb kept only the in-frame ones, dropping some. The data show about 9,800 clones, approximately 86% seen once. Time point reported: 10-day in vitro stimulation with candidate neoantigen peptide 2. This specimen consisted of cells cultured in vitro, obtained from a patient treated with pembrolizumab. These receptor sequences come from an adult with mismatch repair-deficient cancer.

Remarks on this clone: Its ends do not fully match the called genes, so a read error is possible. The CDR3 sequence: CASTERTSEYEQYF. CDR3 nucleotide sequence: TGTGCCAGCACTGAAAGGACTAGCGAGTACGAGCAGTACTTC. This chain uses TRBV2 with TRBJ2-7; 9 bases fit TRBD2. The CDR3 consists of 14 residues. Germline V gene lookup returns CDR1 SNHLY and CDR2 FYNNEI.

The J gene is TRBJ2-7, the V gene TRBV9, with 7 bases aligning to TRBD1. The CDR3 length is 14 residues. CDR1 is SGDLS and CDR2 is YYNGEE in the germline V gene. The junction had 6 bases not matched to a gene; V was cut back by 4 bases and J by 2 bases. The CDR3 sequence: CASSPTGFPYEQYF. The CDR3 DNA reads as TGTGCCAGCAGCCCGACAGGGTTCCCCTACGAGCAGTACTTC.

The gene calls are TRBV13 and TRBJ2-1, with 7 bases aligning to TRBD2. This CDR3 region has 15 residues. V was clipped by 6 bases and J by 7 bases; unmatched bases: 12. Germline loops: CDR1 PRHDT, CDR2 FYEKMQ (reference sequence). The CDR3 region is CASRTYVAGLNEQFF. CDR3 nucleotides: TGTGCCAGCAGGACTTACGTAGCGGGTCTGAATGAGCAGTTCTTC.

The V call is TRBV7-2, the J call TRBJ2-6, with 7 bases matching TRBD1. Trimming removed 6 bases from V and 3 bases from J; junction bases left unmatched: 14. Germline V CDR1 and CDR2: SGHTA, FQGNSA. CDR3 size: 18 residues. The CDR3 spells CASRETTGIFFGANVLTF. DNA for the CDR3: TGTGCCAGCAGGGAAACGACAGGGATTTTTTTTGGGGCCAACGTCCTGACTTTC.

The chain employs TRBV7-2 and TRBJ2-1; 8 bases match TRBD2. CDR3 length equals 17 residues. V was pared by 1 base and J by 9 bases, with 14 bases of the junction left unmatched. Germline V CDR1 and CDR2: SGHTA, FQGNSA. The CDR3 sequence: CASSLGRRGLVFPEQFF. CDR3 DNA: TGTGCCAGCAGCTTAGGCCGTAGGGGACTAGTCTTTCCTGAGCAGTTCTTC.

The J gene is TRBJ2-5, the V gene TRBV6-5; possible D gene TRBD2, 5 bases. Trimming shortened V by 5 bases and J by 4 bases, and 14 bases separated the two germline ends. The CDR3 is 14 amino acids. Germline V lookup: CDR1 MNHEY, CDR2 SVGAGI. The CDR3 sequence: CASSPPKAGETQYF. CDR3 DNA: TGTGCCAGCAGTCCTCCAAAGGCGGGAGAGACCCAGTACTTC.

V and J are TRBV27 and TRBJ2-2, with 9 positions matching TRBD1. Germline V gene sequence: CDR1 MNHEY, CDR2 SMNVEV (reference sequence). The CDR3 spans 15 residues. J lost 5 bases, V lost 2 bases, and 3 bases had no gene match. The chain's CDR3 is CASSLGTGWTGELFF. The CDR3 bases are TGTGCCAGCAGTTTAGGGACAGGGTGGACCGGGGAGCTGTTTTTT.

The chain uses TRBV9 and TRBJ1-2; D is unclear. This CDR3 has 14 residues. Trimming cost V 0 bases and J 2 bases, with 8 bases left between them. Germline CDR1 SGDLS, CDR2 YYNGEE. The CDR3 coding sequence is TGTGCCAGCAGCGTAGCTGGAGGCAACTATGGCTACACCTTC. This translates into CASSVAGGNYGYTF.

The chain couples TRBV7-9 to TRBJ2-7, with 16 positions matching TRBD2. CDR1 SEHNR and CDR2 FQNEAQ come from the germline V gene (reference sequence). CDR3 size: 19 residues. With V trimmed by 5 bases and J by 5 bases, 15 bases remained unmatched. The CDR3 coding sequence is TGTGCCAGCAGCCCACCGGGACTAGCGGGAGGGCCTAGGCAGGACGAGCAGTACTTC. Residues: CASSPPGLAGGPRQDEQYF.

The V gene is TRBV4-1, the J gene TRBJ2-1, with D perhaps matching TRBD2 (6 bases). This CDR3 has 17 amino acids. Germline V gene sequence: CDR1 MGHRA, CDR2 YSYEKL. V was cut by 0 bases and J by 3 bases, with 15 bases left in between. This CDR3 reads CASSQDSVAEIYNEQFF. CDR3 nucleotides: TGCGCCAGCAGCCAAGATTCGGTAGCGGAGATCTACAATGAGCAGTTCTTC.

The V gene is TRBV30, the J gene TRBJ1-5, with a possible D match to TRBD1 (5 bases). The CDR3 loop spans 13 amino acids. Germline loops: CDR1 GTSNPN, CDR2 SVGIG (reference sequence). V was shortened by 1 base and J by 7 bases, with 11 bases between the two germline ends. Written as DNA, the CDR3 is TGTGCCTGGAGTGGTGGCAGGGACCAGCCCCAGCATTTT. It specifies CAWSGGRDQPQHF. Full variable domain (remainder filled in from reference TRBV30 and TRBJ1-5): SQTIHQWPATLVQPVGSPLSLECTVEGTSNPNLYWYRQAAGRGLQLLFYSVGIGQISSEVPQNLSASRPQDRQFILSSKKLLLSDSGFYLCAWSGGRDQPQHFGDGTRLSIL.

This clone has only a few counts. The V gene is TRBV28, the J gene TRBJ1-2; TRBD1 is a possible D gene (6 bases). This CDR3 has 13 residues. Germline lookup yields CDR1 MDHEN and CDR2 SYDVKM. V was trimmed by 6 bases and J by 5 bases, leaving 13 bases between them. The CDR3, as DNA: TGTGCCAGCAGAGAGGGACACAGATATGGCTACACCTTC. It yields the protein CASREGHRYGYTF.

The rearrangement links TRBV30 to TRBJ2-5, with 9 nucleotides matching TRBD1. Losses at the gene ends were 2 bases for V and 5 bases for J; bases not matched to a gene: 9. Germline V CDR1 and CDR2: GTSNPN, SVGIG (reference sequence). This CDR3 has 15 amino acids. CDR3 coding DNA: TGTGCCTGGAGTTTTCCCGGACAGGGGAGGGAGACCCAGTACTTC. Protein sequence: CAWSFPGQGRETQYF.

The chain recombines TRBV7-9 with TRBJ1-4; D possibly corresponds to TRBD1 (6 bases). Germline V gene lookup returns CDR1 SEHNR and CDR2 FQNEAQ (reference sequence). This CDR3 has 14 residues. V was trimmed by 0 bases and J by 8 bases, leaving 10 bases between them. CDR3 amino acids: CASSLAGGGEKLFF. The CDR3 DNA reads as TGTGCCAGCAGCTTAGCAGGGGGTGGAGAAAAACTGTTTTTT.

The gene calls are TRBV27 and TRBJ1-1; D may be TRBD1 (5 bases). V was clipped by 3 bases and J by 2 bases, with 10 bases between them. The germline CDR1 and CDR2 sequences are MNHEY and SMNVEV (reference sequence). CDR3 length: 14 amino acids. The CDR3 protein is CASSLGQGNTEAFF. The CDR3 nucleotides are TGTGCCAGCAGTTTGGGCCAGGGTAACACTGAAGCTTTCTTT.

The J gene is TRBJ2-3, the V gene TRBV5-4; 7 bases are shared with TRBD1. This CDR3 is built from 14 residues. The V gene's germline CDR1 is SGHNT and CDR2 YYREEE (reference sequence). The V and J ends lost 3 bases and 2 bases, in that order; junction bases with no gene match: 3. The DNA for the CDR3 is TGTGCCAGCAGCTCGGGACAGATCACAGATACGCAGTATTTT. The encoded protein is CASSSGQITDTQYF.

This chain uses TRBV19 with TRBJ2-7; the match to TRBD1 covers 7 bases. CDR3 size: 15 residues. CDR1 LNHDA and CDR2 SQIVND come from the germline V gene (reference sequence). J gave up 0 bases and V 6 bases, and 8 bases lay outside the gene matches. Written as DNA, the CDR3 is TGTGCCAGTAGCAAAGGGGGCTACAGCTCCTACGAGCAGTACTTC. Translation gives CASSKGGYSSYEQYF.

The chain combines TRBV23-1 with TRBJ2-7; D ambiguous. TRBV23-1 is recorded as an ORF, its role being uncertain. The CDR3 has 14 residues. Between the trimmed V and J ends, which lost 8 bases and 3 bases, there was a span of 17 bases. CDR3 region: CASLETVKVYEQYF. DNA of the CDR3: TGCGCCAGCCTAGAGACCGTGAAGGTCTACGAGCAGTACTTC.

This clone was seen only once. The rearrangement uses TRBV7-2 and TRBJ2-2; 9 nucleotides match TRBD2. The CDR3 runs to 15 residues. J lost 1 base, V lost 5 bases, and 2 bases had no gene match. Germline CDR1 is SGHTA and CDR2 is FQGNSA. The CDR3 region is CASSPSGMNTGELFF. CDR3 DNA: TGTGCCAGCAGCCCTAGCGGGATGAACACCGGGGAGCTGTTTTTT.

J is TRBJ2-1 and V is TRBV29-1, with D perhaps being TRBD1 or TRBD2 (5 bases each). Deletions cut 7 bases from V and 7 bases from J, with 17 bases between. CDR3 size: 13 residues. From germline, CDR1 is SQVTM and CDR2 ANQGSEA. This CDR3 is CSAYRPGGNEQFF. The CDR3 DNA reads as TGCAGCGCCTACCGCCCTGGGGGTAATGAGCAGTTCTTC.

The genes are TRBV5-1 and TRBJ2-4; D is perhaps TRBD2 (6 bases). From germline, CDR1 is SGHRS and CDR2 YFSETQ. The CDR3 contains 14 residues. With 0 bases removed from V and 10 bases from J, the gap between germline ends came to 14 bases. The CDR3 region is CASSLEGLGLIQYF. DNA for the CDR3: TGCGCCAGCAGCTTGGAGGGACTCGGTCTAATTCAGTACTTC.